This passage covers 6 T cell receptor beta chains from one sample sequenced in a study of OX40 agonist ivuxolimab in advanced cancers. Clones were sequenced by immunoSEQ multiplex PCR, and TCRdb holds only the in-frame ones, with some missing. The sample contains tens of thousands of clones, around nine tenths of which appear only once. The material sequenced was CD4+ or CD8+ T cells sorted from blood, taken in a trial of the OX40 agonist ivuxolimab. Receptors originate from an adult with an advanced solid tumor such as melanoma, head and neck, liver or kidney cancer.

This clone was found once. V and J are TRBV19 and TRBJ2-1, with D unclear. Germline lookup yields CDR1 LNHDA and CDR2 SQIVND (reference sequence). This CDR3 comprises 15 residues. The V end was cut by 1 base, the J end by 4 bases, with 11 bases between. For the CDR3, the DNA is TGTGCCAGTAGTATAGGTGGGCAGCTGTACAATGAGCAGTTCTTC. This gives the protein CASSIGGQLYNEQFF.

This clone was seen more than once but under ten times. CDR3 loop: CASSRRTSGTQETQYF. DNA for the CDR3: TGTGCCAGTAGTAGGAGGACTAGCGGTACTCAAGAGACCCAGTACTTC. This chain joins TRBV19 and TRBJ2-5, with 10 bases fitting TRBD2. The ends lost 4 bases at V and 2 bases at J; junction bases unmatched: 7. The CDR3 loop spans 16 amino acids. The germline CDR1 and CDR2 sequences are LNHDA and SQIVND (reference sequence). The full variable domain, its missing parts supplied by reference TRBV19 and TRBJ2-5, is DGGITQSPKYLFRKEGQNVTLSCEQNLNHDAMYWYRQDPGQGLRLIYYSQIVNDFQKGDIAEGYSVSREKKESFPLTVTSAQKNPTAFYLCASSRRTSGTQETQYFGPGTRLLVL.

The chain couples TRBV15 to TRBJ2-3, with 11 bases fitting TRBD2. This CDR3 has 16 residues. J gave up 2 bases and V 5 bases, and 6 bases lay outside the gene matches. Germline V gives CDR1 LNHNV, CDR2 YYDKDF (reference sequence). CDR3 DNA: TGTGCCACCAGCCCCCTGGGACTAGCGGCCACAGATACGCAGTATTTT. Its protein is CATSPLGLAATDTQYF.

The rearrangement joins TRBV7-9 to TRBJ2-3; 12 nucleotides match TRBD2. The CDR3 covers 16 residues. From germline, CDR1 is SEHNR and CDR2 FQNEAQ (reference sequence). The ends lost 6 bases at V and 3 bases at J; junction bases unmatched: 7. CDR3 nucleotides: TGTGCCAGCAGATCGACTAGCGGGAGTGTGACAGATACGCAGTATTTT. It specifies CASRSTSGSVTDTQYF.

CDR3 loop: CASKSAPDTQYF. CDR3 bases: TGCGCCAGCAAAAGTGCTCCAGATACGCAGTATTTT. The V call is TRBV5-1, the J call TRBJ2-3, with unresolved D. This CDR3 is 12 amino acids long. Trimming removed 6 bases at V and 4 bases at J, with 9 bases between. Germline CDR1 and CDR2: SGHRS and YFSETQ.

This chain connects TRBV5-4 to TRBJ2-5; 10 bases fit TRBD1. J was trimmed by 4 bases and V by 3 bases; bases with no gene match: 9. This CDR3 is 16 amino acids long. Per germline, CDR1 SGHNT and CDR2 YYREEE (reference sequence). DNA of the CDR3: TGTGCCAGCAGCTCCCCTGCCGGGACAGGGGTAGAGACCCAGTACTTC. Its protein product is CASSSPAGTGVETQYF.